A selection of T cell receptor beta chains follows, all from one sample in a study of neurological immune-mediated disorders. TCRdb reprocessed the 5' RACE reads via MiXCR and lists one record per CDR3 protein. The data show around 28,000 distinct CDR3 sequences, 5% to 7.5% seen once. Sequenced input: PBMCs. Source of these receptors: a woman aged 50 to 60 in good health. Each CDR3 is given with its conserved first and last residue. Fields, in order: V gene, J gene, CDR3 protein.

v_gene: TRBV20-1; j_gene: TRBJ1-2; CDR3aa: CSAAKPEVYGYTF
v_gene: TRBV6-2/TRBV6-3; j_gene: TRBJ2-2; CDR3aa: CASSYGSSGSSTGELFF
v_gene: TRBV7-8; j_gene: TRBJ2-7; CDR3aa: CASSLALNEQYF
v_gene: TRBV9; j_gene: TRBJ2-7; CDR3aa: CASSVGGTKNEQYF
v_gene: TRBV7-9; j_gene: TRBJ2-3; CDR3aa: CASSWGSGGTDTQYF
v_gene: TRBV11-2; j_gene: TRBJ2-7; CDR3aa: CASSRTSGSGEQYF
v_gene: TRBV29-1; j_gene: TRBJ2-2; CDR3aa: CSVVLAPNTGELFF
v_gene: TRBV20-1; j_gene: TRBJ1-6; CDR3aa: CSARDRDISNSPLHF
v_gene: TRBV25-1; j_gene: TRBJ2-7; CDR3aa: CASSDPSGLREQYF
v_gene: TRBV24-1; j_gene: TRBJ2-7; CDR3aa: CATSEAGTASYEQYF
v_gene: TRBV3-1; j_gene: TRBJ1-1; CDR3aa: CASSQEEKEAFF
v_gene: TRBV4-1; j_gene: TRBJ2-7; CDR3aa: CASSQPGQGYEQYF
v_gene: TRBV5-5; j_gene: TRBJ1-1; CDR3aa: CASSFTDYTEAFF
v_gene: TRBV20-1; j_gene: TRBJ2-1; CDR3aa: CSARDPFGAHEQFF
v_gene: TRBV29-1; j_gene: TRBJ1-1; CDR3aa: CSVSMGANTEAFF
v_gene: TRBV28; j_gene: TRBJ2-2; CDR3aa: CASIPGGMSTGELFF
v_gene: TRBV9; j_gene: TRBJ2-5; CDR3aa: CASSVAPGETQYF
v_gene: TRBV28; j_gene: TRBJ2-2; CDR3aa: CASSINTGELFF
v_gene: TRBV29-1; j_gene: TRBJ1-6; CDR3aa: CSVREVNSDNSPLHF
v_gene: TRBV20-1; j_gene: TRBJ1-5; CDR3aa: CSARMFDRGPNQPQHF
v_gene: TRBV20-1; j_gene: TRBJ1-4; CDR3aa: CSAARSGLGTNEKLFF
v_gene: TRBV7-2; j_gene: TRBJ2-7; CDR3aa: CASSLADASWEQYF